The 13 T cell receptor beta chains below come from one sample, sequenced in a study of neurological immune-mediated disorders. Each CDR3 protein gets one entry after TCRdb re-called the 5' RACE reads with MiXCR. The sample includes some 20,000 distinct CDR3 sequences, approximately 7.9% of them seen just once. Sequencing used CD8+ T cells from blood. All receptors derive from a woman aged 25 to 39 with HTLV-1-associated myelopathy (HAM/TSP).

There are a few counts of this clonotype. CDR3 coding DNA: TGTGCCAGCAGCACCATTATGGGCAAGAAGACCTACAATGAGCAGTTCTTC. This translates into CASSTIMGKKTYNEQFF. This rearrangement joins TRBV7-8 to TRBJ2-1, with D uncertain. This CDR3 region has 17 residues. CDR1 and CDR2 (germline): SGHVS, FQNEAQ. V lost 5 bases, J lost 2 bases, and 19 bases lay in between.

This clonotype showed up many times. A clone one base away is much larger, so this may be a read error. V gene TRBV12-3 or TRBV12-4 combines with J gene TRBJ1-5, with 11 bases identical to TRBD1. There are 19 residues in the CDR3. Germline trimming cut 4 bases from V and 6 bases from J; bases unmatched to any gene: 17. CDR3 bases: TGTGCCAGCAGTTCACAACTGCCGGACAGGGGGCGATGTCTTCAGCCCCAGCATTTT. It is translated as CASSSQLPDRGRCLQPQHF.

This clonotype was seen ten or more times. The CDR3 DNA sequence: TGTGCCAGCAGCTTCGTACAGACGATGAACACTGAAGCTTTCTTT. Amino acid sequence: CASSFVQTMNTEAFF. The chain couples TRBV7-9 to TRBJ1-1; D is unresolved. V dropped 3 bases and J dropped 0 bases, with 11 bases sitting between them. This CDR3 comprises 15 residues. Germline V gives CDR1 SEHNR, CDR2 FQNEAQ (reference sequence).

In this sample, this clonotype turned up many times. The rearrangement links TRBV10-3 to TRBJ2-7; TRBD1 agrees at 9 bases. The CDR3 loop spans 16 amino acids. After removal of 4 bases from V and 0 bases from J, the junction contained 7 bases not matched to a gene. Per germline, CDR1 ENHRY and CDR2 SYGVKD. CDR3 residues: CAISGRTGVSSYEQYF. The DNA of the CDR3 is TGTGCCATCAGTGGCCGGACAGGGGTTAGCTCCTACGAGCAGTACTTC.

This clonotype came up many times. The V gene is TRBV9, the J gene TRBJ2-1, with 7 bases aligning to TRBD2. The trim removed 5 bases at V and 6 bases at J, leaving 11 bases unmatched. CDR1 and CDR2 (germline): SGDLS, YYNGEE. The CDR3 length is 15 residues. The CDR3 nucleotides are TGTGCCAGCAGTGGAGGTCCCTGGGAGGGCAATGAGCAGTTCTTC. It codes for CASSGGPWEGNEQFF. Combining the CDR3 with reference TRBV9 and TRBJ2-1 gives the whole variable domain DSGVTQTPKHLITATGQRVTLRCSPRSGDLSVYWYQQSLDQGLQFLIQYYNGEERAKGNILERFSAQQFPDLHSELNLSSLELGDSALYFCASSGGPWEGNEQFFGPGTRLTVL.

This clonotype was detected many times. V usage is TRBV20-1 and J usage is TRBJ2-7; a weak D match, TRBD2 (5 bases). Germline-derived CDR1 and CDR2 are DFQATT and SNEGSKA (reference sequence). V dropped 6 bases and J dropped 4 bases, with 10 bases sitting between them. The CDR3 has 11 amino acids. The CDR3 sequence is CSAARVYEQYF. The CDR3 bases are TGCAGTGCGGCGAGGGTGTACGAGCAGTACTTC.

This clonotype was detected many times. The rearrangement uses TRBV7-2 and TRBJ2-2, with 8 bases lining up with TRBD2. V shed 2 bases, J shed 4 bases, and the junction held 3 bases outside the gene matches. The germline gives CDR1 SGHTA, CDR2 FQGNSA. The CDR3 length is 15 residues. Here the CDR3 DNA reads TGTGCCAGCAGCTTACTCCGGGGGGGCACCGGGGAGCTGTTTTTT. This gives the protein CASSLLRGGTGELFF.

CDR3 DNA sequence: TGTGCCCGTCAGGGACTAGAGACCCAGTACTTC. Protein sequence: CARQGLETQYF. The chain joins TRBV2 to TRBJ2-5, with D possibly being TRBD2 (6 bases). Trimming took 11 bases from V and 4 from J, leaving 11 bases between them. The CDR3 runs 11 residues. The germline gives CDR1 SNHLY, CDR2 FYNNEI.

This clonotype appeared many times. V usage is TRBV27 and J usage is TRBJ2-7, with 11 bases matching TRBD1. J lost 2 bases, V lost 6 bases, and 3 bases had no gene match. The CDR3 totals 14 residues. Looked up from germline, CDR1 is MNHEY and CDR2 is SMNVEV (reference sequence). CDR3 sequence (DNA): TGTGCCAGCAGGGTGGGACAGGGGGCCTACGAGCAGTACTTC. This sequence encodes CASRVGQGAYEQYF.

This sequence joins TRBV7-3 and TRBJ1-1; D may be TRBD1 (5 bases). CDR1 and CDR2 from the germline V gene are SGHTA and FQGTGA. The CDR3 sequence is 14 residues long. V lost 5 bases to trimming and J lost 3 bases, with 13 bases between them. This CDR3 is CASSLRGGDTEAFF. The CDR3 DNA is TGTGCCAGCAGCCTCCGGGGGGGAGACACTGAAGCTTTCTTT.

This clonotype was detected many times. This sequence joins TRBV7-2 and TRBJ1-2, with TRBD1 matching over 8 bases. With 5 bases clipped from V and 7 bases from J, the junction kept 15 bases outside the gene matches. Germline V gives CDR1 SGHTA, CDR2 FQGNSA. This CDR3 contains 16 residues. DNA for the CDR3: TGTGCCAGCAGCCTCGAAATGGGACAGGCGTTGGGTGGCTACACCTTC. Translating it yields CASSLEMGQALGGYTF.

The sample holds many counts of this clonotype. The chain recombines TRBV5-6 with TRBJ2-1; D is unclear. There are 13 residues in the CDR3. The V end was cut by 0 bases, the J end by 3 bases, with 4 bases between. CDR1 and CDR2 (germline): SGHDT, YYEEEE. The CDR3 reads CASSLGGYNEQFF. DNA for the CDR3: TGTGCCAGCAGCTTGGGGGGCTACAATGAGCAGTTCTTC.

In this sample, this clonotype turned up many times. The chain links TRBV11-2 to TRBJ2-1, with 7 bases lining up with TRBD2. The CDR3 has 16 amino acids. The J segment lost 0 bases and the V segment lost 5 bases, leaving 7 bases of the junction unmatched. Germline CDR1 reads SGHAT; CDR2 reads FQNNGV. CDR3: CASSALGGSSYNEQFF. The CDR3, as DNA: TGTGCCAGCAGCGCCCTCGGGGGGTCCTCCTACAATGAGCAGTTCTTC.